This T cell receptor (beta chain) was identified during a study of cytomegalovirus exposure and HLA in healthy donors. 13 Jbeta primers and 60 Vbeta primers were used for the PCR. Libraries were prepared by immunoSEQ multiplex PCR; TCRdb keeps only in-frame clonotypes and omits some of them. Altogether around 120,000 clones are present, 75% to 90% being singletons, with the ten largest covering over 0.2%. The donors, nominally healthy at sampling, likely had unrecorded immune exposures. Turning to this clone: Mismatch with germline at one junction end may stem from a read error.

Material: PBMCs. The sequence came from a man aged 45 to 65 in good health and CMV-seronegative.

The CDR3 DNA reads as TGCAGCGTTGAAGATCCGAGGACTAGCGGGATCTTC. Its protein product is CSVEDPRTSGIF. V is TRBV29-1 and J is TRBJ2-1; 12 positions agree with TRBD2. The CDR3 spans 12 residues. Germline CDR1 reads SQVTM; CDR2 reads ANQGSEA.